This T cell receptor (beta chain) was found in a study of control samples from healthy donors and cancer patients. Assay used: immunoSEQ multiplex PCR; TCRdb lists only in-frame clones, some missing. The table has under 300,000 clones, almost 85% seen once. V was pared by 1 base and J by 7 bases, with 12 bases of the junction left unmatched. The CDR3 runs to 17 residues. CDR1 and CDR2 (germline): SEHNR, FQNEAQ (reference sequence). The chain is built from TRBV7-9 and TRBJ2-3; 9 nucleotides agree with TRBD2. The TCR originated in a woman in her sixties with lung cancer. The sample was PBMCs. In DNA form, the CDR3 reads TGTGCCAGCAGCTTAGGCTCTTGGGCGGGGGGGCTGAATACGCAGTATTTT. Residues: CASSLGSWAGGLNTQYF.